This T cell receptor (beta chain) was profiled in a study of CD8+ T cells in alopecia areata. TCR sequencing used cDNA made by reverse transcription of extracted RNA. Measured with immunoSEQ multiplex PCR; TCRdb has only the in-frame clones, and not every one. The sample holds about 110,000 clones, about 83% seen once. Trimming stripped 2 bases from V and 0 bases from J, with 11 bases between. There are 16 residues in the CDR3. Germline-derived CDR1 and CDR2 are MGHDK and SYGVNS. Remarks on this clone: Its antigen remains unidentified.

Treatment reported: oral pan-JAK inhibitor, 5-10 mg twice daily. Study outcomes and limitations: Possibly because of HLA-related factors, TCR sharing was less clear across patients than in mice.

The sequence was collected from a human donor with alopecia areata. The source material was CD8+ T cells sorted from blood, sampled at week 24, from a patient treated with tofacitinib. The rearrangement uses TRBV25-1 and TRBJ1-3; D ambiguous. The CDR3 spells CASSEGDVYSGNTIYF. CDR3 DNA sequence: TGTGCCAGCAGTGAAGGTGACGTCTACTCTGGAAACACCATATATTTT.